This T cell receptor (beta chain) is drawn from a study of shared clonotypes between healthy human individuals. Notes on this clone: Antigen unknown.

The germline V gene has CDR1 SGHRS and CDR2 YFSETQ. The CDR3 is 15 amino acids. V shed 0 bases, J shed 5 bases, and the junction held 4 bases outside the gene matches. Broader study findings: Despite large depth, rarefaction showed incomplete sorted-subset sequencing.

In the sorted-subset replicate PCRs, about 200 ng DNA, around 30,000 T cell genomes, was used. Measured with immunoSEQ multiplex PCR; TCRdb has only the in-frame clones, and not every one. The table has 2.5 million or so clones, more than 90% seen once. The sample comprised naive CD4+ T cells sorted from blood. The sample's subset: CD45RA+ positively selected. The chain uses TRBV5-1 and TRBJ2-2; 7 bases fit TRBD1. This TCR came from a man aged 18 to 29 in good health. The DNA of the CDR3 is TGCGCCAGCAGCTTGGAGGCAGGGGGAACCGGGGAGCTGTTTTTT. It specifies CASSLEAGGTGELFF.